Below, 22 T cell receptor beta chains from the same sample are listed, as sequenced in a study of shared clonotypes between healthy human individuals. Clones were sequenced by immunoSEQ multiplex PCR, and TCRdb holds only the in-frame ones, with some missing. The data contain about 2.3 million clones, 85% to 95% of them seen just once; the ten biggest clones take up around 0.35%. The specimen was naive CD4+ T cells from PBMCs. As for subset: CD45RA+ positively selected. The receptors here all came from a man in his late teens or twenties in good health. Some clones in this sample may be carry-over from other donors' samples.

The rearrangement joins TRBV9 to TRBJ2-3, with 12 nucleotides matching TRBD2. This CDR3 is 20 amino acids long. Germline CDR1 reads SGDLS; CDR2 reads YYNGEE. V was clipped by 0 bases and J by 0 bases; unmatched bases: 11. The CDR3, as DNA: TGTGCCAGCAGCGTAGCGACTAGCGGGAGAAAGGGATTTAGCACAGATACGCAGTATTTT. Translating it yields CASSVATSGRKGFSTDTQYF.

The CDR3 spells CASSQVGGRGEKLFF. The CDR3 DNA follows: TGCGCCAGCAGCCAAGTTGGGGGCAGGGGTGAAAAACTGTTTTTT. The V gene is TRBV4-1, the J gene TRBJ1-4, with D possibly TRBD1 on 6 matching bases. This CDR3 is built from 15 residues. CDR1 MGHRA and CDR2 YSYEKL come from the germline V gene. The V end was cut by 1 base, the J end by 7 bases, with 13 bases between.

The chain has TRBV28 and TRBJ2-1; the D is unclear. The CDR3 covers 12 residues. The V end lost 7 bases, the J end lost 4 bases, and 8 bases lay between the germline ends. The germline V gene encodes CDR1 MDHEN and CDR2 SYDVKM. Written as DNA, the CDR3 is TGTGCCAGCAACCGGATATACAATGAGCAGTTCTTC. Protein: CASNRIYNEQFF.

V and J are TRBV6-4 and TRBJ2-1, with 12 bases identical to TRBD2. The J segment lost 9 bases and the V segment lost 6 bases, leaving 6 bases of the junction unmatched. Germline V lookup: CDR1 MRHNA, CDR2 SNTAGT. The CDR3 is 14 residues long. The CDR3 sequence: CASSPGTSGPEQFF. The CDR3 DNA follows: TGTGCCAGCAGCCCCGGGACTAGCGGGCCTGAGCAGTTCTTC.

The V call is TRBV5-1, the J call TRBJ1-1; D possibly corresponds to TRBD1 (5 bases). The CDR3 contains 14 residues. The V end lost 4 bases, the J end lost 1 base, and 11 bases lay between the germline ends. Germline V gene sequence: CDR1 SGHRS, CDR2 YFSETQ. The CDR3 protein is CASSVGPGNTEAFF. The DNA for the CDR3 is TGCGCCAGCAGCGTGGGACCGGGGAACACTGAAGCTTTCTTT. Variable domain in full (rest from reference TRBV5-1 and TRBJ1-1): KAGVTQTPRYLIKTRGQQVTLSCSPISGHRSVSWYQQTPGQGLQFLFEYFSETQRNKGNFPGRFSGRQFSNSRSEMNVSTLELGDSALYLCASSVGPGNTEAFFGQGTRLTVV.

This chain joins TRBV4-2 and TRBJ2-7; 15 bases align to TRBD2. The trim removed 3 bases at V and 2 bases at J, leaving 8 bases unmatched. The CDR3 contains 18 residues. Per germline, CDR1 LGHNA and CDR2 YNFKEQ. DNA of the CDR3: TGTGCCAGCAGCCACCGGACTAGCGGGGGGGGAAGTCCCTACGAGCAGTACTTC. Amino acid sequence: CASSHRTSGGGSPYEQYF.

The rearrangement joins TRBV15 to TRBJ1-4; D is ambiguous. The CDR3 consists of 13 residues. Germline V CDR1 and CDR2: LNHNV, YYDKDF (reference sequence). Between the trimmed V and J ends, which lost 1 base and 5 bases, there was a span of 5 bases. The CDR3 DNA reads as TGTGCCACCAGCAGAGCCAAGAATGAAAAACTGTTTTTT. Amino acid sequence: CATSRAKNEKLFF.

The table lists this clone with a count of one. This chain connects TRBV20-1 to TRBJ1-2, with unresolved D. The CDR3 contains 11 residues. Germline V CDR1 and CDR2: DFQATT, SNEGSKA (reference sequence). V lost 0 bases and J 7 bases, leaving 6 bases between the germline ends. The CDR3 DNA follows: TGCAGTGCTAGAGATATTGGTGGCTACACCTTC. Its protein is CSARDIGGYTF.

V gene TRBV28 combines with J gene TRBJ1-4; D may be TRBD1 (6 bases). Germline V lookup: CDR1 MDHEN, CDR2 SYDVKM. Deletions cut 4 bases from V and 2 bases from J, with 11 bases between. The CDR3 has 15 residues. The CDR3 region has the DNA TGTGCCAGCAGTTCCGGACAGATCACTAATGAAAAACTGTTTTTT. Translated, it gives CASSSGQITNEKLFF.

The CDR3 loop is CASSIDRSRELFF. The CDR3 DNA reads TGTGCCAGCAGCATAGATAGAAGCCGGGAGCTGTTTTTT. This chain links TRBV7-3 with TRBJ2-2; D ambiguous. The length of the CDR3 is 13 residues. The V end lost 5 bases, the J end lost 9 bases, and 13 bases lay between the germline ends. Germline-derived CDR1 and CDR2 are SGHTA and FQGTGA.

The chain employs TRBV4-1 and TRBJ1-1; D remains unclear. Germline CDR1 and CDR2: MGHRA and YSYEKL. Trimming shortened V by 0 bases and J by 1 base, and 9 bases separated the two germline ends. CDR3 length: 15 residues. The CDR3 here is CASSQDYPGNTEAFF. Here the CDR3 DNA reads TGCGCCAGCAGCCAAGATTATCCGGGGAACACTGAAGCTTTCTTT.

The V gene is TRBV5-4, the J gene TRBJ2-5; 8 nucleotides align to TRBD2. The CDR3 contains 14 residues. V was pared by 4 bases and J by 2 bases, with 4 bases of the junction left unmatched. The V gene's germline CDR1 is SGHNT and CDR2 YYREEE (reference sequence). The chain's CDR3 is CASSRSGTQETQYF. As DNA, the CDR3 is TGTGCCAGCAGCCGTAGCGGGACGCAAGAGACCCAGTACTTC.

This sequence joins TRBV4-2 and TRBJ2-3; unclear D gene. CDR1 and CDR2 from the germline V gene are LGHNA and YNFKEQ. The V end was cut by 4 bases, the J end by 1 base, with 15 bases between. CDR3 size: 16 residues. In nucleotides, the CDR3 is TGTGCCAGCAGCCTCGCTACTCCGGTGGGCACAGATACGCAGTATTTT. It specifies CASSLATPVGTDTQYF.

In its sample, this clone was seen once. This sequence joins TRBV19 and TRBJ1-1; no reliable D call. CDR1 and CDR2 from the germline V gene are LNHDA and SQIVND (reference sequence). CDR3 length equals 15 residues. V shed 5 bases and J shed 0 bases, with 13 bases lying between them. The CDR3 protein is CASSRLGRVNTEAFF. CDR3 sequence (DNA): TGTGCCAGTAGTCGACTCGGGCGGGTGAACACTGAAGCTTTCTTT.

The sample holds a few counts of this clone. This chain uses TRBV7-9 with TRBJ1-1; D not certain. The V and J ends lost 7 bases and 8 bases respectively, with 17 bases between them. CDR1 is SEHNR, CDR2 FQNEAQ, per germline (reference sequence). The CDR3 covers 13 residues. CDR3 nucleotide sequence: TGTGCCAGCATCAATCCCTCAGCCAGAGAAGCTTTCTTT. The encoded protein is CASINPSAREAFF. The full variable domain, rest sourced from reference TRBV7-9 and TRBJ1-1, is DTGVSQNPRHKITKRGQNVTFRCDPISEHNRLYWYRQTLGQGPEFLTYFQNEAQLEKSRLLSDRFSAERPKGSFSTLEIQRTEQGDSAMYLCASINPSAREAFFGQGTRLTVV.

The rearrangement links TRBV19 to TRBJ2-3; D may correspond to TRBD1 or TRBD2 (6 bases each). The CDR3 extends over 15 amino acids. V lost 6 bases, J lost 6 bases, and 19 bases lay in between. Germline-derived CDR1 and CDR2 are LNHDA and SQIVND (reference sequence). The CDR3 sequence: CASRPIGGGWDTQYF. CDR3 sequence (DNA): TGTGCCAGTAGGCCCATCGGGGGCGGCTGGGATACGCAGTATTTT.

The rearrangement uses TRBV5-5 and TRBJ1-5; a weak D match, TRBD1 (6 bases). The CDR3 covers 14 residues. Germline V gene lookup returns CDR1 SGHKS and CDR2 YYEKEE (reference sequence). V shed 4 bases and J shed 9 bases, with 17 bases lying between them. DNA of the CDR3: TGTGCCAGCAGCGCCGGGACACCTCCCGGGCCCCAGCATTTT. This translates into CASSAGTPPGPQHF.

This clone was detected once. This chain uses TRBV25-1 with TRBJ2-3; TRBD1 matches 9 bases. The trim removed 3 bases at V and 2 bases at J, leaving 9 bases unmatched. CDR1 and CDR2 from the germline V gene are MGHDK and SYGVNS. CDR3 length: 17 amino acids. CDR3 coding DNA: TGTGCCAGCAGTGAGCGCCGACAGGGGGGAACCACAGATACGCAGTATTTT. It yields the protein CASSERRQGGTTDTQYF.

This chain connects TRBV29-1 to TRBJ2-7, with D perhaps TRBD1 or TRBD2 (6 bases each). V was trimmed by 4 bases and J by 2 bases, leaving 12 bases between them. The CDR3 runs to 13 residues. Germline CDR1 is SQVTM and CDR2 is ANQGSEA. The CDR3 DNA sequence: TGCAGCGTTGCAAGGGGGGTTACCTACGAGCAGTACTTC. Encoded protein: CSVARGVTYEQYF.

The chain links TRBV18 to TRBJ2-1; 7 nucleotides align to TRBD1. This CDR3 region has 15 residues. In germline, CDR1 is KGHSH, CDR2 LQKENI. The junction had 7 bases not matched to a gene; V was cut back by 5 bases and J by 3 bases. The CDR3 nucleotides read TGTGCCAGCTCAGCGGACAGGCAGCTCTACAATGAGCAGTTCTTC. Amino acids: CASSADRQLYNEQFF.

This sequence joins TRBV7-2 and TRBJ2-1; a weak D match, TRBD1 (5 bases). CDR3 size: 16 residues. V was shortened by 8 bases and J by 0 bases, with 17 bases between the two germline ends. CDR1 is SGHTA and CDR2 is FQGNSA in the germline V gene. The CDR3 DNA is TGTGCCAGCTTCGTGGGGCCCCGGAGCTCCTACAATGAGCAGTTCTTC. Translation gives CASFVGPRSSYNEQFF.

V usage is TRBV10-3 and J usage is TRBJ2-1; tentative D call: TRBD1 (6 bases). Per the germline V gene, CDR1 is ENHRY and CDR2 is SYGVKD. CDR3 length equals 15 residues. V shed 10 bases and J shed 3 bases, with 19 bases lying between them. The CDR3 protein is CANGVDRGNYNEQFF. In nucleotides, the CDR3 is TGTGCCAACGGCGTGGACAGAGGCAACTACAATGAGCAGTTCTTC.